These T cell receptor beta chains were read from a single sample in a study of blood T cell repertoires in COVID-19. Sequencing was performed with immunoSEQ multiplex PCR; in TCRdb, only in-frame clones are kept and a portion is missing. The repertoire holds about 280,000 clones, with about four fifths as singletons. The sequenced sample was PBMCs or T cells enriched from blood (not recorded which). The receptors here all came from a man aged 35-49 years who had been exposed to COVID-19. Both conserved end residues are part of each CDR3. Fields, in order: D gene, J gene, clone size, V gene, CDR3 DNA, CDR3 protein. A D gene is named only where the DNA matches it firmly. Expanded clones are given a class, and other clones once, few, many or no size at all.

>.|TRBJ1-5|.|TRBV29-1
TGCAGCGCATCCGCGGGGGATGGTTATCAGCCCCAGCATTTT
CSASAGDGYQPQHF
>.|TRBJ1-5|.|TRBV9
TGTGCCAGCAGTCCCAGGGTTAGCAATCAGCCCCAGCATTTT
CASSPRVSNQPQHF
>TRBD1|TRBJ1-5|.|TRBV12-5
TGTGCTAGTGGTTCGCTACAGGGGACGGCCCAGCATTTT
CASGSLQGTAQHF
>.|TRBJ1-6|.|TRBV28
TGTGCCAGCAGGTCAACAGGGTGGATTTCACCCCTCCACTTT
CASRSTGWISPLHF
>.|TRBJ1-2|few|TRBV12-3/TRBV12-4
TGTGCCAGCAGTTCGGGGGGCTATGGCTACACCTTC
CASSSGGYGYTF
>TRBD1|TRBJ1-2|.|TRBV6-5
TGTGCCAGCAGCTGGGACAGCGAGTCAAACTATGGCTACACCTTC
CASSWDSESNYGYTF
>.|TRBJ2-2|.|TRBV19
TGTGCCAGTAGTATAAAGTCTAGCACCGGGGAGCTGTTTTTT
CASSIKSSTGELFF
>.|TRBJ2-1|.|TRBV24-1
TGTGCCACCAGTGGGGGGGGCGGGAATGAGCAGTTCTTC
CATSGGGGNEQFF
>.|TRBJ2-3|.|TRBV19
TGTGCCAGTAGTCTAGCCGGTGTTTTGGATACGCAGTATTTT
CASSLAGVLDTQYF
>.|TRBJ1-1|.|TRBV7-8
TGTGCCAGCAGCTTAGGACAGAAAAACACTGAAGCTTTCTTT
CASSLGQKNTEAFF
>TRBD1|TRBJ1-6|.|TRBV5-1
TGCGCCAGCAGTATTAGACAGGGGGGCAATTCACCCCTCCACTTT
CASSIRQGGNSPLHF
>TRBD2|TRBJ2-7|.|TRBV27
TGTGCCAGCAGTTCGGGGGGGAGCGGGATATACGAGCAGTACTTC
CASSSGGSGIYEQYF
>.|TRBJ1-5|few|TRBV19
TGTGCCAGTCATAACCCGGGTTCCAGCAATCAGCCCCAGCATTTT
CASHNPGSSNQPQHF
>TRBD2|TRBJ2-2|.|TRBV10-2
TGCGCCAGCATACTAGCGGGAGTGGGCACCGGGGAGCTGTTTTTT
CASILAGVGTGELFF
>.|TRBJ2-3|.|TRBV20-1
TGCAGCGGTAGCACAGATACGCAGTATTTT
CSGSTDTQYF
>.|TRBJ2-5|.|TRBV2
TGTGCCAGCAACAGGGAAGAGACCCAGTACTTC
CASNREETQYF
>.|TRBJ1-1|.|TRBV19
TGTGCCAGTAGTATAGCAGGGGAGAACACTGAAGCTTTCTTT
CASSIAGENTEAFF